This passage covers 9 T cell receptor beta chains from one sample sequenced in a study of T cell repertoires in cytomegalovirus infection. TCRdb reanalysed the reads using MiXCR and keeps one entry per CDR3 protein. Among hundreds of thousands of distinct CDR3 sequences, almost 30% were seen once, and the ten largest hold roughly 20%. Their cognate antigens are unknown. This sample comprised cultured PBMCs, obtained from culture after CMV antigen stimulation. The receptors derive from a human donor in good health (CMV status not recorded). Some clones in this sample may be carry-over from other donors' samples.

This clonotype has more than one count but fewer than ten. The CDR3 coding sequence is TGTGCCTGGAGCCCCCCGAGGACTAGCGTCTACAATGAGCAGTTCTTC. Its protein is CAWSPPRTSVYNEQFF. The chain combines TRBV30 with TRBJ2-1, with 9 bases fitting TRBD2. Trimming cost V 3 bases and J 3 bases; bases outside gene matches: 9. The V gene's germline CDR1 is GTSNPN and CDR2 SVGIG (reference sequence). The CDR3 is 16 amino acids.

This chain uses TRBV12-3 or TRBV12-4 with TRBJ1-1, with no clear D. This CDR3 is 13 amino acids long. The V end lost 4 bases, the J end lost 3 bases, and 9 bases lay between the germline ends. CDR3 in amino acids: CASSSGRDTEAFF. CDR3 bases: TGTGCCAGCAGTTCCGGTCGGGACACTGAAGCTTTCTTT.

This clonotype was seen a handful of times. V and J are TRBV12-3 or TRBV12-4 and TRBJ1-4, with no clear D. CDR3 length equals 15 residues. V lost 4 bases and J lost 7, with 16 bases in between. The CDR3 here is CASSSRPGGAEKLFF. CDR3 sequence (DNA): TGTGCCAGCAGTTCCCGGCCCGGTGGTGCTGAAAAACTGTTTTTT.

This clonotype was recorded a few times. This rearrangement joins TRBV11-3 to TRBJ1-2, with 10 bases matching TRBD1. V gave up 4 bases and J gave up 0 bases; unmatched junction bases: 5. The CDR3 length is 16 residues. The germline gives CDR1 SGHNT, CDR2 YENEEA. This CDR3 reads CASSYPGQGTNYGYTF. CDR3 nucleotides: TGTGCCAGCAGCTACCCGGGACAGGGGACTAACTATGGCTACACCTTC.

This chain joins TRBV12-3 or TRBV12-4 and TRBJ2-1; 9 bases fit TRBD1. V trimming: 5 bases; J trimming: 3 bases; junction bases outside the gene matches: 8. This CDR3 has 16 amino acids. Written as DNA, the CDR3 is TGTGCCAGCAGTAACCCCGGGACAGGGATCTACAATGAGCAGTTCTTC. Its protein product is CASSNPGTGIYNEQFF.

V gene TRBV29-1 combines with J gene TRBJ2-7; TRBD1 is a possible D gene (7 bases). CDR1 and CDR2 from the germline V gene are SQVTM and ANQGSEA. The length of the CDR3 is 16 residues. Trimming stripped 7 bases from V and 3 bases from J, with 25 bases between. In DNA form, the CDR3 reads TGCAGCGCTGAGGGGGATGGGCGACAGGGAGGCTACGAGCAGTACTTC. Amino acid sequence: CSAEGDGRQGGYEQYF.

The table lists this clonotype with many counts. The chain carries TRBV7-2 and TRBJ1-5; D possibly corresponds to TRBD1 (6 bases). The V gene's germline CDR1 is SGHTA and CDR2 FQGNSA. Trimming left V 5 bases short and J 1 base short, with 18 bases between. The CDR3 is 17 amino acids. The CDR3, as DNA: TGTGCCAGCAGCCCGAGTTGGGGGGCAGAAAGCAATCAGCCCCAGCATTTT. Translating it yields CASSPSWGAESNQPQHF.

V is TRBV18 and J is TRBJ1-5, with D hard to call. This CDR3 region has 14 residues. Trimming left V 3 bases short and J 0 bases short, with 6 bases between. CDR1 KGHSH and CDR2 LQKENI come from the germline V gene. The CDR3 DNA reads TGTGCCAGCTCACCGTTCGATAGCAATCAGCCCCAGCATTTT. This encodes CASSPFDSNQPQHF.

This clonotype was recorded at least ten times. The chain uses TRBV7-2 and TRBJ1-1; D is unresolved. The germline CDR1 and CDR2 sequences are SGHTA and FQGNSA. The V end lost 3 bases, the J end lost 4 bases, and 12 bases lay between the germline ends. This CDR3 spans 14 amino acids. The CDR3 reads CASSFHQRSTEAFF. The DNA of the CDR3 is TGTGCCAGCAGCTTCCATCAACGGAGCACTGAAGCTTTCTTT.